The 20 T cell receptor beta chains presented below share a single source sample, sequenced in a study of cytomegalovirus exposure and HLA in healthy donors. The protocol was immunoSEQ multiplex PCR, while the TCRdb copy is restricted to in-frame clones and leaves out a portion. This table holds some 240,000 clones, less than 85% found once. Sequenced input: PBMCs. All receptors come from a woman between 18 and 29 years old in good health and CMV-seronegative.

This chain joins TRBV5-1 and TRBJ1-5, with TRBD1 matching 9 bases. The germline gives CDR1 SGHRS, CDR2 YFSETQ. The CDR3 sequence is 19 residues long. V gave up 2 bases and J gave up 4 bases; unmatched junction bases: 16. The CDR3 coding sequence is TGCGCCAGCAGCTTAAGGGACAGGGTAGAAAGGCCCATTAATCAGCCCCAGCATTTT. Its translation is CASSLRDRVERPINQPQHF.

The CDR3 nucleotides are TGTGCCAGCAGCCCCAATAGCGGGGCCTACGAGCAGTACTTC. Residues: CASSPNSGAYEQYF. The chain joins TRBV6-5 to TRBJ2-7, with 8 bases identical to TRBD2. V gave up 6 bases and J gave up 2 bases; unmatched junction bases: 6. Germline CDR1 reads MNHEY; CDR2 reads SVGAGI. The CDR3 has 14 residues.

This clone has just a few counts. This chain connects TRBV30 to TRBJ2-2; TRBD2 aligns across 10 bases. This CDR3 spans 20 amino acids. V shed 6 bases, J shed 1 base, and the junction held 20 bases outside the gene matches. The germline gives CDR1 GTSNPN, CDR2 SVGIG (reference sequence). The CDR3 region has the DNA TGTGCCTGTTCTCCCCCGCCTAGCGGGGGCCCAAACTTGAACACCGGGGAGCTGTTTTTT. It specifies CACSPPPSGGPNLNTGELFF.

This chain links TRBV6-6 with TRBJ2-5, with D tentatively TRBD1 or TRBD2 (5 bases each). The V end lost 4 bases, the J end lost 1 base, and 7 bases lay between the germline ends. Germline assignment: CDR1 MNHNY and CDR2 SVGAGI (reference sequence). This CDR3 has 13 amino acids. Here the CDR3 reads CASSWDRQETQYF. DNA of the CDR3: TGTGCCAGCAGTTGGGACCGCCAAGAGACCCAGTACTTC.

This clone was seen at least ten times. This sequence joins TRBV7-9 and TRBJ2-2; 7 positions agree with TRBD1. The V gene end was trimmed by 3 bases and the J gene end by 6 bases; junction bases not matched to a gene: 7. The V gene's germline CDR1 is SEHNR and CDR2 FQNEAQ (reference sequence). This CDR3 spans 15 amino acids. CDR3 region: CASSLGDSGSGELFF. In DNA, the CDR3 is TGTGCCAGCAGCTTGGGGGACAGTGGCTCCGGGGAGCTGTTTTTT.

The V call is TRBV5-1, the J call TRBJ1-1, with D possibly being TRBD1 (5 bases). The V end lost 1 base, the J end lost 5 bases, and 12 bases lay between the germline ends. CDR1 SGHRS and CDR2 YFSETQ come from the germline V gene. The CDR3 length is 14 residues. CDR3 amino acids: CASSLSAGGTEAFF. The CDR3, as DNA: TGCGCCAGCAGCTTGTCGGCGGGGGGGACTGAAGCTTTCTTT. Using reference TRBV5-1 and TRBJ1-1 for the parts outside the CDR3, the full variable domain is KAGVTQTPRYLIKTRGQQVTLSCSPISGHRSVSWYQQTPGQGLQFLFEYFSETQRNKGNFPGRFSGRQFSNSRSEMNVSTLELGDSALYLCASSLSAGGTEAFFGQGTRLTVV.

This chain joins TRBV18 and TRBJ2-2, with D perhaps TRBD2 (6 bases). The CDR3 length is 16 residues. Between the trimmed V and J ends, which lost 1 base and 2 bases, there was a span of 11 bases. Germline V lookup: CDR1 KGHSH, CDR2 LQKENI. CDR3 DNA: TGTGCCAGCTCACCACTCCGGGACTCTAACACCGGGGAGCTGTTTTTT. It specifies CASSPLRDSNTGELFF.

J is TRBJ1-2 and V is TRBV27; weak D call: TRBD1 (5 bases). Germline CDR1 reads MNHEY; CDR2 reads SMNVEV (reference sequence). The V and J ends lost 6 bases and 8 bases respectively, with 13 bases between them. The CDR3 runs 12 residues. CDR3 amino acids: CASRAERDGYTF. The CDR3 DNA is TGTGCCAGCAGGGCAGAAAGGGACGGCTACACCTTC.

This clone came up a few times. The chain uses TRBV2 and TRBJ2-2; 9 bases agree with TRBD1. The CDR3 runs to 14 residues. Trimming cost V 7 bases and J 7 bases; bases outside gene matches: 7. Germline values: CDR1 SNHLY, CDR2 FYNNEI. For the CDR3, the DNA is TGTGCCAGCACACAGGGGGCCATGAACGGGGAGCTGTTTTTT. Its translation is CASTQGAMNGELFF.

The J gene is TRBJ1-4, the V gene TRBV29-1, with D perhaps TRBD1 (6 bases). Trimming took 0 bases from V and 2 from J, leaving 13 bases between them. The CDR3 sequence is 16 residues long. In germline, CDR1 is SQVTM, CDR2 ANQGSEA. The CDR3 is CSVEEYGGGTNEKLFF. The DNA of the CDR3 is TGCAGCGTTGAAGAGTATGGAGGGGGGACTAATGAAAAACTGTTTTTT.

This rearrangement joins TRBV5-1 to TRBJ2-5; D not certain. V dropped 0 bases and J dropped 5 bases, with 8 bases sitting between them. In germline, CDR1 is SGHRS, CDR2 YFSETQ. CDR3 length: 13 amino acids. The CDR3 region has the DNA TGCGCCAGCAGCTTGGAGATGGTGGAGACCCAGTACTTC. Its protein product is CASSLEMVETQYF. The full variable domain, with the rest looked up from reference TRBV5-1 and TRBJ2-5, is KAGVTQTPRYLIKTRGQQVTLSCSPISGHRSVSWYQQTPGQGLQFLFEYFSETQRNKGNFPGRFSGRQFSNSRSEMNVSTLELGDSALYLCASSLEMVETQYFGPGTRLLVL.

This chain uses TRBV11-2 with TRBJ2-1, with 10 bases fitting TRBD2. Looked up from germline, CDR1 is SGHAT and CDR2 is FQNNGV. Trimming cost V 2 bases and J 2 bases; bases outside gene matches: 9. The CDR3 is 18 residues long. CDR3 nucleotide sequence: TGTGCCAGCAGCTTAATCGTAAGGACTAGCGGCCCCTACAATGAGCAGTTCTTC. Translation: CASSLIVRTSGPYNEQFF.

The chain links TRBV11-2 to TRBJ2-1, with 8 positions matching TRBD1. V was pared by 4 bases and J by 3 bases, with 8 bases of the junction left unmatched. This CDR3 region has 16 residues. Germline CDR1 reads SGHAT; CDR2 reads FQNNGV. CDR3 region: CASSSLGQGRYNEQFF. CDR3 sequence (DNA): TGTGCCAGCAGCTCCCTCGGACAGGGACGCTACAATGAGCAGTTCTTC.

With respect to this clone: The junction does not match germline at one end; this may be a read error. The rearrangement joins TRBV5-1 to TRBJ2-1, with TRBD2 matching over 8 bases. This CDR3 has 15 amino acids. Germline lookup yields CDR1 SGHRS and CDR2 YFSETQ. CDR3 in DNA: TGCGCCAGCAGACCCCTCAGGACTAGCTACGATGAGCAGTTCTTC. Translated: CASRPLRTSYDEQFF.

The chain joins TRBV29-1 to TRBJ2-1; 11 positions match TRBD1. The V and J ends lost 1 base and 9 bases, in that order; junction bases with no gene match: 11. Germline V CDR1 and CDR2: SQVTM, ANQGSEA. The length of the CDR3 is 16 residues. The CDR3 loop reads CSVEGGFGQGAGEQFF. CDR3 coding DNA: TGCAGCGTTGAAGGAGGCTTCGGACAGGGGGCTGGTGAGCAGTTCTTC.

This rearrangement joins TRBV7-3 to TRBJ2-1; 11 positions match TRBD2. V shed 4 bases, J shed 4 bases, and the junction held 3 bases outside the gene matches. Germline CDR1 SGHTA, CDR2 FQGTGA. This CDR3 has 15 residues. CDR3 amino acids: CASSSRLAGYNEQFF. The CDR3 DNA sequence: TGTGCCAGCAGCTCTCGACTAGCGGGGTACAATGAGCAGTTCTTC. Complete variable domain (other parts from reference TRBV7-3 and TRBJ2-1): GAGVSQTPSNKVTEKGKYVELRCDPISGHTALYWYRQSLGQGPEFLIYFQGTGAADDSGLPNDRFFAVRPEGSVSTLKIQRTERGDSAVYLCASSSRLAGYNEQFFGPGTRLTVL.

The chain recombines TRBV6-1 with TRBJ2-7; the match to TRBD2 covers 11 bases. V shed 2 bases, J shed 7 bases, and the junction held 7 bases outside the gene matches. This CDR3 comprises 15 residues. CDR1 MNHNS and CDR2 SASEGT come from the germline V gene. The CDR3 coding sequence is TGTGCCAGCAGTGAATCCTGGACTAGCGGGCGAGAGCAGTACTTC. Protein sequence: CASSESWTSGREQYF.

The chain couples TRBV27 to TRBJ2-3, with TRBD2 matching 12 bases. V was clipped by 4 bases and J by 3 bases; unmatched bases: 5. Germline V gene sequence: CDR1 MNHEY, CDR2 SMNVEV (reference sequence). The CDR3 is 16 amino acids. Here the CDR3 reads CASSSPTSGRTDTQYF. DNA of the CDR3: TGTGCCAGCAGTTCCCCTACTAGCGGGAGGACAGATACGCAGTATTTT.

The CDR3 reads CASSDSTGGHQPQHF. CDR3 in DNA: TGTGCCAGCAGTGACTCGACAGGGGGTCATCAGCCCCAGCATTTT. The chain has TRBV28 and TRBJ1-5, with 9 nucleotides matching TRBD1. CDR1 and CDR2 from the germline V gene are MDHEN and SYDVKM. J gave up 5 bases and V 5 bases, and 7 bases lay outside the gene matches. CDR3 length equals 15 residues.

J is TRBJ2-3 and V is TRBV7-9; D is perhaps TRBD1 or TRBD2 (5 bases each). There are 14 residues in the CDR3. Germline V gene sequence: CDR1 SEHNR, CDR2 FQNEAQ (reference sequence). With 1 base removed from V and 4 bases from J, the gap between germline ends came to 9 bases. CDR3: CASSLDGASDTQYF. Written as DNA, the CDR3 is TGTGCCAGCAGCTTAGACGGGGCGTCAGATACGCAGTATTTT.